This TCR beta chain was recovered during a study of T cell repertoires in cytomegalovirus infection. Background on the study: Epitope selection comprised recently identified HLA-C-restricted CMV epitopes and well-studied HLA-B-restricted CMV epitopes. Overall study findings and caveats: Summed frequency of public TCR beta families distinguished CMV carriers with the relevant HLA. What dominated the ex vivo response were HLA-C-restricted CMV-specific TCR beta clonotypes.

V was pared by 5 bases and J by 3 bases, with 7 bases of the junction left unmatched. The germline CDR1 and CDR2 sequences are SGHVS and FNYEAQ. The CDR3 has 14 residues. Details on this clonotype: Its target is unknown.

TCRdb recomputed calls from the reads with MiXCR, one row per CDR3 protein. Found here are some 270,000 distinct CDR3 sequences, less than 25% of them singletons; the top ten hold about 21%. This material consisted of cultured PBMCs, taken from culture after CMV antigen stimulation. The chain carries TRBV7-6 and TRBJ2-7; TRBD2 matches 7 bases. The clonotype was recovered from a human donor in good health (CMV status not recorded). Some clones in this sample may be carry-over from other donors' samples. The CDR3 DNA follows: TGTGCCAGCAGCCGGGGGGTGCAGGGCTACGAGCAGTACTTC. Its translation is CASSRGVQGYEQYF.